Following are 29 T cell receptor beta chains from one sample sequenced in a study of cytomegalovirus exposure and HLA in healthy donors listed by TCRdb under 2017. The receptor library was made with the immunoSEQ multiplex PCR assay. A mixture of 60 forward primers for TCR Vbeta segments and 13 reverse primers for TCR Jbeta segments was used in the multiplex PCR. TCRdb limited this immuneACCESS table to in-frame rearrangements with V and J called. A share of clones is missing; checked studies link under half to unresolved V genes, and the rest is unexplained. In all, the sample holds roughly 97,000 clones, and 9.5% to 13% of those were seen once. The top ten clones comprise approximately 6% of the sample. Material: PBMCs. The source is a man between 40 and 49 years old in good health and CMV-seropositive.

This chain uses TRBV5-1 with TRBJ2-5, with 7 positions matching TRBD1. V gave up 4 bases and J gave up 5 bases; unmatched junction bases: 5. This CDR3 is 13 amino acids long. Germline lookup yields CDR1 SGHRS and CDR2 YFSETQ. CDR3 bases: TGCGCCAGCAGCACGGGACAGAGGGAGACCCAGTACTTC. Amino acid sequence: CASSTGQRETQYF.

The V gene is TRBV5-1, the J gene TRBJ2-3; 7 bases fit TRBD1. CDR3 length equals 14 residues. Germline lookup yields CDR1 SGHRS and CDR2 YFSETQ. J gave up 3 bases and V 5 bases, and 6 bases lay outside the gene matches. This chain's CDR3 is CASSDRVGTDTQYF. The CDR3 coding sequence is TGCGCCAGCAGTGACAGGGTTGGAACAGATACGCAGTATTTT.

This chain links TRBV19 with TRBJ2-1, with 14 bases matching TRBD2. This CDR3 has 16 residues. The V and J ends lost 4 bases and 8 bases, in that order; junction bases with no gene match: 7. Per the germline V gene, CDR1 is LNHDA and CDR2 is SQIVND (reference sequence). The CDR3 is CASSKGLAGGIHEQFF. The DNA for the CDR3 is TGTGCCAGTAGTAAAGGACTAGCGGGAGGAATACATGAGCAGTTCTTC. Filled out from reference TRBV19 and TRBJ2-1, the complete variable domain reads DGGITQSPKYLFRKEGQNVTLSCEQNLNHDAMYWYRQDPGQGLRLIYYSQIVNDFQKGDIAEGYSVSREKKESFPLTVTSAQKNPTAFYLCASSKGLAGGIHEQFFGPGTRLTVL.

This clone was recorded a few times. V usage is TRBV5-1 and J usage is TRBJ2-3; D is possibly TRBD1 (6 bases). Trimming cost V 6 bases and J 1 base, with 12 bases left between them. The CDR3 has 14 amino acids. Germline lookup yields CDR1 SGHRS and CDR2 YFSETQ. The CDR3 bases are TGCGCCAGCAAAGGACAGCTCGGCACAGATACGCAGTATTTT. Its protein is CASKGQLGTDTQYF.

CDR3 sequence: CASSTSGRNEQYF. The CDR3 DNA is TGTGCCAGCTCAACTAGCGGGAGGAACGAGCAGTACTTC. The chain couples TRBV18 to TRBJ2-7, with 12 bases that match TRBD2. Trimming took 5 bases from V and 5 from J; bases not matched to a gene: 1. In germline, CDR1 is KGHSH, CDR2 LQKENI. CDR3 size: 13 residues.

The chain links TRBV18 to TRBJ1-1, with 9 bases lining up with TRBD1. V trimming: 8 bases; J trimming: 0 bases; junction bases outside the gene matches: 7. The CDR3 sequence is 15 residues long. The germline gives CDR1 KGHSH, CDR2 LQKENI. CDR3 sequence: CASLPGTGLNTEAFF. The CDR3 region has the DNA TGTGCCAGCCTTCCCGGGACAGGGTTGAACACTGAAGCTTTCTTT.

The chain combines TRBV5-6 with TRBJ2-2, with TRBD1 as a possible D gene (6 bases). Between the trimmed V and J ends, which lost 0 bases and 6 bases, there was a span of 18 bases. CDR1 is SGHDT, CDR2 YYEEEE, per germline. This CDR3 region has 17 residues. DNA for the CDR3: TGTGCCAGCAGCTTGGTTTCACAGGGTAGGGTGTCCGGGGAGCTGTTTTTT. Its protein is CASSLVSQGRVSGELFF.

In nucleotides, the CDR3 is TGTGCCAGCAGCCGGGGTAGCGGGAACACCGGGGAGCTGTTTTTT. Protein product: CASSRGSGNTGELFF. This rearrangement joins TRBV27 to TRBJ2-2; D possibly corresponds to TRBD2 (6 bases). Germline-derived CDR1 and CDR2 are MNHEY and SMNVEV (reference sequence). V was pared by 6 bases and J by 1 base, with 12 bases between. CDR3 size: 15 residues.

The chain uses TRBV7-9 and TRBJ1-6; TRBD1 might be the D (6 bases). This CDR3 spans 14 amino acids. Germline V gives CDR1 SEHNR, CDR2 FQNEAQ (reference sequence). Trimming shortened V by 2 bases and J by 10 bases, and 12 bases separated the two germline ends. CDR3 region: CASSLSGGASPLHF. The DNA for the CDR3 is TGTGCCAGCAGCTTAAGTGGGGGCGCCTCACCCCTCCACTTT.

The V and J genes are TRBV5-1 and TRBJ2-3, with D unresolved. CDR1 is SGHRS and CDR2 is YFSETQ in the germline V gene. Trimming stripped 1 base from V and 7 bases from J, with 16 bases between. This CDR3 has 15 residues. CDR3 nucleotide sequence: TGCGCCAGCAGCTTGTCTCAGATCACAGTGAATACGCAGTATTTT. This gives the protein CASSLSQITVNTQYF.

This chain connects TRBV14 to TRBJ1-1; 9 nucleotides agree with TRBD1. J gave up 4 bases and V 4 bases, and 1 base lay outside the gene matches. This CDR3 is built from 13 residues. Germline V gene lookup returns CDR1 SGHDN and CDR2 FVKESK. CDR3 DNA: TGTGCCAGCAGCCGGGACAGGGTCACTGAAGCTTTCTTT. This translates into CASSRDRVTEAFF.

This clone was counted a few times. The CDR3 coding sequence is TGTGCCAGCAGCCCCCCTTTGGCGGGAGGGATTTTTAATGAGCAGTTCTTC. It is translated as CASSPPLAGGIFNEQFF. The chain is built from TRBV7-9 and TRBJ2-1; TRBD2 matches 9 bases. After removal of 5 bases from V and 7 bases from J, the junction contained 15 bases not matched to a gene. The germline V gene has CDR1 SEHNR and CDR2 FQNEAQ (reference sequence). The CDR3 has 17 residues.

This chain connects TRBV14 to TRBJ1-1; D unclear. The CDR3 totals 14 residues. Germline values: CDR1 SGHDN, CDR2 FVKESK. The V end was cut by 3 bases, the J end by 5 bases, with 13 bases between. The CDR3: CASSQQTQLTEAFF. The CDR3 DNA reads TGTGCCAGCAGCCAGCAGACACAGTTAACTGAAGCTTTCTTT.

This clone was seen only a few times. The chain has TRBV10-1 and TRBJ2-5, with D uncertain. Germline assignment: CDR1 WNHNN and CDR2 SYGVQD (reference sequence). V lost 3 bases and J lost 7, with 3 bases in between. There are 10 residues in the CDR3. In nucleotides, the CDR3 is TGCGCCAGCAGTGATAGGACCCAGTACTTC. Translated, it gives CASSDRTQYF.

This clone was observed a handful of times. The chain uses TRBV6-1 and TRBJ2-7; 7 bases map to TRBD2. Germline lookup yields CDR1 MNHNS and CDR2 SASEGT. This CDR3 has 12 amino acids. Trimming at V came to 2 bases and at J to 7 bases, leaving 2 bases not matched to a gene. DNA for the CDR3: TGTGCCAGCAGTGAATGGCGGGGGGAGCAGTACTTC. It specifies CASSEWRGEQYF.

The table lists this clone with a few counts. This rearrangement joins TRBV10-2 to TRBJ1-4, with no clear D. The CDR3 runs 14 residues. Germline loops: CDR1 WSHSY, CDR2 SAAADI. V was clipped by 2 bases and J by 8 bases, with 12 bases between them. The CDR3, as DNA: TGCGCCAGCAGTGAGCCAGGAATAGGCGAAAAACTGTTTTTT. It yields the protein CASSEPGIGEKLFF.

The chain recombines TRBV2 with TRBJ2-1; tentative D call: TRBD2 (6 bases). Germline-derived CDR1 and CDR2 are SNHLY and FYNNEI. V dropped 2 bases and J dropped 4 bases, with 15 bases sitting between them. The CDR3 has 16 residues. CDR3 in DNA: TGTGCCAGCAGTGAACGAGGTCTAGCGAGATACAATGAGCAGTTCTTC. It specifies CASSERGLARYNEQFF.

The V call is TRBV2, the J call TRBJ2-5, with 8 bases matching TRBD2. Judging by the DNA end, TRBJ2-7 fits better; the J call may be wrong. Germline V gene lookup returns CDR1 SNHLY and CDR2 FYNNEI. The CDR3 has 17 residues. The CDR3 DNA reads TGTGCCAGCAGTGGATCCAGCGGGAGACTATCGAGCTACGAGCAGTACTTC. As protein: CASSGSSGRLSSYEQYF.

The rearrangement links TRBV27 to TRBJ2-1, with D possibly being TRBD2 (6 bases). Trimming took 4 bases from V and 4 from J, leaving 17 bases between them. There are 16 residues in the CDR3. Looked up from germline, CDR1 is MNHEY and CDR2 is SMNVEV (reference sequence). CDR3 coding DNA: TGTGCCAGCAGTTCGACACCGGGACTTAGGTACAATGAGCAGTTCTTC. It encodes CASSSTPGLRYNEQFF.

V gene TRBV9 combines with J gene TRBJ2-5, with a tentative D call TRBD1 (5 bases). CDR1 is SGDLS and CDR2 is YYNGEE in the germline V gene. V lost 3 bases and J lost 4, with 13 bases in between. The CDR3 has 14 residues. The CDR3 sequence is CASSAGAERETQYF. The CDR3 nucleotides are TGTGCCAGCAGCGCTGGGGCCGAAAGAGAGACCCAGTACTTC.

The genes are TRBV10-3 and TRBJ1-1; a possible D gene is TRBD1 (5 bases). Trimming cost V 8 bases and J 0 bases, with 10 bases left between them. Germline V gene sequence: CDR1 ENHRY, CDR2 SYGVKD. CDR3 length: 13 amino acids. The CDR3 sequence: CAIRGEVNTEAFF. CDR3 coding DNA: TGTGCCATCCGGGGGGAAGTGAACACTGAAGCTTTCTTT.

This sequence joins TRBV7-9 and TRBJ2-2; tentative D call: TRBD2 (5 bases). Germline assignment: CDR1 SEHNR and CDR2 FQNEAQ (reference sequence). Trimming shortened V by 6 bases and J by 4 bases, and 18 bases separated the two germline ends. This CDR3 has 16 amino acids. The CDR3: CASSPSLGEGTGELFF. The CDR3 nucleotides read TGTGCCAGCAGTCCTAGCTTAGGCGAGGGCACCGGGGAGCTGTTTTTT.

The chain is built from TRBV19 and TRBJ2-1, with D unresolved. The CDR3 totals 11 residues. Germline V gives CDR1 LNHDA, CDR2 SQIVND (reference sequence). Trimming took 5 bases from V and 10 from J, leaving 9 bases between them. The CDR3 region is CASSDGREQFF. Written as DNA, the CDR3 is TGTGCCAGTAGTGATGGTCGGGAGCAGTTCTTC.

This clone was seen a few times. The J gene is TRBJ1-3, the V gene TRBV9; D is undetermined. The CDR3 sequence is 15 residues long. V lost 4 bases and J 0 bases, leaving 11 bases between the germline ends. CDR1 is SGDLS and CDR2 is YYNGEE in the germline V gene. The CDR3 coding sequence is TGTGCCAGCAGCTCAAACGGGGTCTCTGGAAACACCATATATTTT. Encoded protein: CASSSNGVSGNTIYF.

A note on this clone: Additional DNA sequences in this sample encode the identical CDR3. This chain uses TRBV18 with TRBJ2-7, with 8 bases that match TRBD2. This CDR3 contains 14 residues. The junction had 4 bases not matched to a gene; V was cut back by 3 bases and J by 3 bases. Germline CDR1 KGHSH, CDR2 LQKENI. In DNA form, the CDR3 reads TGTGCCAGCTCACCGGGACTAGTAAGCTACGAGCAGTACTTC. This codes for CASSPGLVSYEQYF.

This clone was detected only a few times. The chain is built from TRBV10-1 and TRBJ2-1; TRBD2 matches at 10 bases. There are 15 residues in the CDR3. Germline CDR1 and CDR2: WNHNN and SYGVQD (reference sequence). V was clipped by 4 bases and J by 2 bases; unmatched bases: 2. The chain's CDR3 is CASSASGSAYNEQFF. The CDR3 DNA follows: TGCGCCAGCAGTGCTAGCGGGAGTGCCTACAATGAGCAGTTCTTC.

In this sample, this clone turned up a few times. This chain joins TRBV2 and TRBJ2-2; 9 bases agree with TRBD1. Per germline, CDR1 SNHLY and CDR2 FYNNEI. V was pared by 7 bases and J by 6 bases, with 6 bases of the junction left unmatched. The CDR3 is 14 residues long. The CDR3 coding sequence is TGTGCCAGCACCGAAAGGACAGGGGCCGGGGAGCTGTTTTTT. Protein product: CASTERTGAGELFF. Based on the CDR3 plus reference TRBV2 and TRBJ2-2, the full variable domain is EPEVTQTPSHQVTQMGQEVILRCVPISNHLYFYWYRQILGQKVEFLVSFYNNEISEKSEIFDDQFSVERPDGSNFTLKIRSTKLEDSAMYFCASTERTGAGELFFGEGSRLTVL.

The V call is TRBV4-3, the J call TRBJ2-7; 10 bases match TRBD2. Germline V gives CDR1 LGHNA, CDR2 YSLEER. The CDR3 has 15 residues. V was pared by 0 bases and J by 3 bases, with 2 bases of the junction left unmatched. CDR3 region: CASSQELAGHYEQYF. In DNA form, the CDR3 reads TGCGCCAGCAGCCAAGAACTAGCGGGACACTACGAGCAGTACTTC.

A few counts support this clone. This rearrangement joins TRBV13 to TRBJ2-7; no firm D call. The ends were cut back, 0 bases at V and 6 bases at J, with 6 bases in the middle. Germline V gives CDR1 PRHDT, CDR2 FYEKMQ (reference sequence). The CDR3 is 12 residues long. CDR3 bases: TGTGCCAGCAGCTTAGGTCCGGGCGAGCAGTACTTC. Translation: CASSLGPGEQYF.